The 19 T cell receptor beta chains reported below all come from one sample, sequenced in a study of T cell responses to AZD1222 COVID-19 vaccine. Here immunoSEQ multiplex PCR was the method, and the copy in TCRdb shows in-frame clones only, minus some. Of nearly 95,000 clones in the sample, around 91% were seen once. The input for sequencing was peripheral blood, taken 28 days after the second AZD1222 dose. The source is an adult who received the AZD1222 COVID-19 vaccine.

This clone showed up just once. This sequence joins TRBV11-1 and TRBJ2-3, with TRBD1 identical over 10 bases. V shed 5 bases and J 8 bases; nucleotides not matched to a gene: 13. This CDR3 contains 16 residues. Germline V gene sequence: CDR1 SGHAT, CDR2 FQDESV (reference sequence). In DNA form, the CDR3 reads TGTGCCAGCAGCCCCGGGGTGACAGGGGGCGCACGTACGCAGTATTTT. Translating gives CASSPGVTGGARTQYF.

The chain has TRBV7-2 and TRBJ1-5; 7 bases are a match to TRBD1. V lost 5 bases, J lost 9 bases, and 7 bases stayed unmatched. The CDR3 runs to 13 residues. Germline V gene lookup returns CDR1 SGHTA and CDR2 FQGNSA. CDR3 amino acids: CASSRTGRRPQHF. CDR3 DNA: TGTGCCAGCAGCAGGACAGGCCGCAGGCCCCAGCATTTT.

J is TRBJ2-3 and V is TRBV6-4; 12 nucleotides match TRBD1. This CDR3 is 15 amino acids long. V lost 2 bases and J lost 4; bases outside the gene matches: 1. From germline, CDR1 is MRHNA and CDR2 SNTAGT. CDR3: CASSDGTGGADTQYF. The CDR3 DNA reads TGTGCCAGCAGTGACGGGACAGGGGGCGCAGATACGCAGTATTTT.

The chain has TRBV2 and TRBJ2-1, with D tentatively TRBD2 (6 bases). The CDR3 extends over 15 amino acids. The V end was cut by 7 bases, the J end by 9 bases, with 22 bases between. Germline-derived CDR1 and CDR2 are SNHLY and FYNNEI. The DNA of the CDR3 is TGTGCCAGCACCGAGGGAGGAGGGGTGCTGGGTGAGCAGTTCTTC. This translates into CASTEGGGVLGEQFF. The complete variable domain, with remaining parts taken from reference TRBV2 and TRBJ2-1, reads EPEVTQTPSHQVTQMGQEVILRCVPISNHLYFYWYRQILGQKVEFLVSFYNNEISEKSEIFDDQFSVERPDGSNFTLKIRSTKLEDSAMYFCASTEGGGVLGEQFFGPGTRLTVL.

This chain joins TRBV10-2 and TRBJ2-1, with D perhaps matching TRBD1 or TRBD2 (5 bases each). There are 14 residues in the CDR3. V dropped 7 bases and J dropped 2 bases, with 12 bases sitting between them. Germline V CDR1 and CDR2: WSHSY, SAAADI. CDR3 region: CASTGTLAYNEQFF. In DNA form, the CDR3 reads TGCGCCAGCACCGGGACCTTGGCCTACAATGAGCAGTTCTTC.

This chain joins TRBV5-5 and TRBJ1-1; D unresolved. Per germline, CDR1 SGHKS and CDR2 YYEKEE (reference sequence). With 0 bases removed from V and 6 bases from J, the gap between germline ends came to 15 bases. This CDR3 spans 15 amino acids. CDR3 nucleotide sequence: TGTGCCAGCAGCTTGGTCGCCGTGCCCTGGGCTGAAGCTTTCTTT. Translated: CASSLVAVPWAEAFF.

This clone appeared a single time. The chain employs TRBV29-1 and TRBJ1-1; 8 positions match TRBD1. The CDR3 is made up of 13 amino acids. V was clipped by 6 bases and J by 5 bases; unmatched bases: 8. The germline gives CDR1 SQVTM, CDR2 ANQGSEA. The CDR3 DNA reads TGCAGCGTCCGGACAGGGAGTCGGACTGAAGCTTTCTTT. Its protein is CSVRTGSRTEAFF.

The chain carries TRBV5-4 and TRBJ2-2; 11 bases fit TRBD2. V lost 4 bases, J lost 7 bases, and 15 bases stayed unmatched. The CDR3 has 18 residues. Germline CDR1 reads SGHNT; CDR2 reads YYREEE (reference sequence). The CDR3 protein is CASSPGAPGLADFGELFF. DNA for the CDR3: TGTGCCAGCAGCCCGGGGGCCCCGGGACTAGCGGATTTCGGGGAGCTGTTTTTT.

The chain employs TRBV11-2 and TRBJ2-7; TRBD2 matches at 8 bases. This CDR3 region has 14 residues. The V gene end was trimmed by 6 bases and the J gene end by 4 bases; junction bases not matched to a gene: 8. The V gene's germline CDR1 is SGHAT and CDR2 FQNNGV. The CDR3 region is CASSQSGRAYEQYF. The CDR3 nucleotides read TGTGCCAGCAGTCAGAGCGGGAGAGCTTACGAGCAGTACTTC.

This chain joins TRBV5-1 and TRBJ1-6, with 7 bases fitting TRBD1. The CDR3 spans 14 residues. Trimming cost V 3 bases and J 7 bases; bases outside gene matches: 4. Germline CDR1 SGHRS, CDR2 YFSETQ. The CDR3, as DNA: TGCGCCAGCAGCTCCGGGACAGCGAATTCACCCCTCCACTTT. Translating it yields CASSSGTANSPLHF.

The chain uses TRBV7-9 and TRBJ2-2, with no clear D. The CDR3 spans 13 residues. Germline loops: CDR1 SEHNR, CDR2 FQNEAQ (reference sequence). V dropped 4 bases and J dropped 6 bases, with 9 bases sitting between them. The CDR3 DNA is TGTGCCAGCAGCTACCGAGGCTCCGGGGAGCTGTTTTTT. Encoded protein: CASSYRGSGELFF.

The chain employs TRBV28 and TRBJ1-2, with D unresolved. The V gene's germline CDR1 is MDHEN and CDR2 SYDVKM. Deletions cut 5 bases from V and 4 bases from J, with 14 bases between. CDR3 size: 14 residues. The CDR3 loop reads CASSKHVGFYGYTF. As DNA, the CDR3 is TGTGCCAGCAGTAAACACGTGGGGTTCTATGGCTACACCTTC.

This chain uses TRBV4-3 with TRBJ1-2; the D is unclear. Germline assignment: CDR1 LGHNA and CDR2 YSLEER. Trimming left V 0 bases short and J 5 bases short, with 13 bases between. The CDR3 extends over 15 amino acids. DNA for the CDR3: TGCGCCAGCAGCCAAGACTCAGCCATGGGGTATGGCTACACCTTC. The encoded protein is CASSQDSAMGYGYTF.

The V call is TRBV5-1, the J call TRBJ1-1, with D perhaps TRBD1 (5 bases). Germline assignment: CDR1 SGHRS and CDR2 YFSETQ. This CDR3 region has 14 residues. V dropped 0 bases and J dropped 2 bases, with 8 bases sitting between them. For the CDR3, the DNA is TGCGCCAGCAGCTTGGTAGGGGCCAACACTGAAGCTTTCTTT. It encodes CASSLVGANTEAFF. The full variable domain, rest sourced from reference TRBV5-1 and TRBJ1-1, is KAGVTQTPRYLIKTRGQQVTLSCSPISGHRSVSWYQQTPGQGLQFLFEYFSETQRNKGNFPGRFSGRQFSNSRSEMNVSTLELGDSALYLCASSLVGANTEAFFGQGTRLTVV.

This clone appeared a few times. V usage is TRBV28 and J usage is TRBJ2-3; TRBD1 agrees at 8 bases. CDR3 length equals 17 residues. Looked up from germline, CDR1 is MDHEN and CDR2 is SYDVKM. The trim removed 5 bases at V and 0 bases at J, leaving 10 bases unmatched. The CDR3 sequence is CASSPSRQGHSTDTQYF. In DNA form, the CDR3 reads TGTGCCAGCAGTCCCTCACGACAGGGGCACAGCACAGATACGCAGTATTTT.

Here the CDR3 DNA reads TGTGCCAGTAGTATTGGAGGTTCAAACACCTACACCTTC. This sequence encodes CASSIGGSNTYTF. The chain joins TRBV19 to TRBJ1-2; D gene ambiguous. CDR3 length: 13 amino acids. Germline V lookup: CDR1 LNHDA, CDR2 SQIVND (reference sequence). Trimming cost V 3 bases and J 10 bases, with 15 bases left between them.

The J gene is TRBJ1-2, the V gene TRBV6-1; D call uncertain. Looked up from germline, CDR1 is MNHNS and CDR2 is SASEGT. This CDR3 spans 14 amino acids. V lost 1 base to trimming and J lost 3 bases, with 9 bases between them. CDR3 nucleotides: TGTGCCAGCAGTGAAGGCGTGCGGTACTATGGCTACACCTTC. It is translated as CASSEGVRYYGYTF.

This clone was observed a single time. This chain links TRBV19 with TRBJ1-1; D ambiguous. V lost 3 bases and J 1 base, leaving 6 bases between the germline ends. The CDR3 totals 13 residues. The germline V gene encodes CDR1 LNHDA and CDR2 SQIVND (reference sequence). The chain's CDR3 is CASSMIGNTEAFF. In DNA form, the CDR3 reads TGTGCCAGTAGTATGATAGGGAACACTGAAGCTTTCTTT.

The CDR3 sequence: CASSPPGREAFF. Written as DNA, the CDR3 is TGTGCCAGCTCACCACCAGGGCGTGAAGCTTTCTTT. The chain links TRBV18 to TRBJ1-1; D is ambiguous. Germline CDR1 is KGHSH and CDR2 is LQKENI. Trimming pared 0 bases from V and 7 bases from J, leaving 6 bases between. There are 12 residues in the CDR3.